The 21 T cell receptor beta chains listed next were all sequenced from one sample in a study of cytomegalovirus exposure and HLA in healthy donors. PCR employed 60 Vbeta and 13 Jbeta primers. Some clones are missing from TCRdb's copy, which holds only in-frame ones; the method was immunoSEQ multiplex PCR. The table lists 95,000 to 150,000 clones, around 86% of them singletons. The sequenced material came from PBMCs. These receptor sequences come from a woman between 40 and 55 years old in good health and CMV-seronegative.

The rearrangement links TRBV6-5 to TRBJ2-7; 11 bases match TRBD2. This CDR3 contains 15 residues. The ends lost 1 base at V and 4 bases at J; junction bases unmatched: 3. CDR1 and CDR2 from the germline V gene are MNHEY and SVGAGI. CDR3 sequence: CASSYLIAGGYEQYF. CDR3 nucleotides: TGTGCCAGCAGTTACTTGATAGCGGGAGGGTACGAGCAGTACTTC.

As regards this clone: The junction does not match germline at one end; this may be a read error. V and J are TRBV7-2 and TRBJ2-7; no reliable D call. The CDR3 spans 14 residues. CDR1 is SGHTA, CDR2 FQGNSA, per germline. The CDR3 nucleotides read TGTGCCGGCAGCTTAGTTGACTCTTCCTACGAGCAGTACTTC. Protein product: CAGSLVDSSYEQYF.

This sequence joins TRBV14 and TRBJ2-7; 15 positions match TRBD2. CDR3 size: 16 residues. Germline V CDR1 and CDR2: SGHDN, FVKESK. Germline trimming cut 6 bases from V and 4 bases from J; bases unmatched to any gene: 7. CDR3 bases: TGTGCCAGCAGTCCCGGACTAGCGGGGGGGCCGTACGAGCAGTACTTC. It encodes CASSPGLAGGPYEQYF.

The chain uses TRBV27 and TRBJ2-3; 9 bases fit TRBD2. The trim removed 5 bases at V and 6 bases at J, leaving 12 bases unmatched. CDR1 and CDR2 from the germline V gene are MNHEY and SMNVEV (reference sequence). The length of the CDR3 is 16 residues. Here the CDR3 reads CASSLFYLAGFDTQYF. In nucleotides, the CDR3 is TGTGCCAGCAGTCTCTTTTATCTAGCGGGGTTCGATACGCAGTATTTT.

This clone was recorded only once. This chain uses TRBV7-2 with TRBJ2-3; 11 positions agree with TRBD2. The junction had 1 base not matched to a gene; V was cut back by 1 base and J by 4 bases. The germline V gene encodes CDR1 SGHTA and CDR2 FQGNSA. This CDR3 has 15 amino acids. The CDR3 nucleotides are TGTGCCAGCAGCTTAGTAGCGGGAGGGTCAGATACGCAGTATTTT. Translated, it gives CASSLVAGGSDTQYF.

The genes are TRBV5-1 and TRBJ1-4, with a tentative D call TRBD1 (5 bases). V was pared by 0 bases and J by 8 bases, with 14 bases between. There are 15 residues in the CDR3. The germline V gene encodes CDR1 SGHRS and CDR2 YFSETQ. The CDR3 DNA reads as TGCGCCAGCAGCTTGGCTCCCGGCCGGGGGGAAAAACTGTTTTTT. This translates into CASSLAPGRGEKLFF.

DNA for the CDR3: TGTGCCAGCAGTGAAACTTCGGATACGCAGTATTTT. Translated, it gives CASSETSDTQYF. The V call is TRBV6-1, the J call TRBJ2-3; D remains unclear. V gave up 2 bases and J gave up 6 bases, with 6 bases separating them. Germline lookup yields CDR1 MNHNS and CDR2 SASEGT. The CDR3 is 12 amino acids.

The J gene is TRBJ1-1, the V gene TRBV27, with TRBD1 as a possible D gene (6 bases). Germline V gene lookup returns CDR1 MNHEY and CDR2 SMNVEV (reference sequence). CDR3 length: 13 residues. Trimming shortened V by 1 base and J by 6 bases, and 9 bases separated the two germline ends. The CDR3 reads CASSLLTGSEAFF. The CDR3, as DNA: TGTGCCAGCAGTTTATTAACAGGGTCTGAAGCTTTCTTT.

This rearrangement joins TRBV6-1 to TRBJ2-3; 8 nucleotides match TRBD2. The J segment lost 5 bases and the V segment lost 1 base, leaving 8 bases of the junction unmatched. Per germline, CDR1 MNHNS and CDR2 SASEGT. This CDR3 comprises 16 residues. The CDR3 loop is CASSEGVGRVVDTQYF. The CDR3 DNA follows: TGTGCCAGCAGTGAAGGCGTCGGGAGGGTAGTAGATACGCAGTATTTT.

The rearrangement uses TRBV7-3 and TRBJ2-5; D is unresolved. Germline V gene lookup returns CDR1 SGHTA and CDR2 FQGTGA. The CDR3 has 15 residues. The V end was cut by 4 bases, the J end by 1 base, with 13 bases between. The CDR3 nucleotides are TGTGCCAGCAGCTCGGCCAGACTGACCCAAGAGACCCAGTACTTC. It is translated as CASSSARLTQETQYF.

The chain couples TRBV6-1 to TRBJ1-6; the D is unclear. In germline, CDR1 is MNHNS, CDR2 SASEGT. Trimming stripped 3 bases from V and 8 bases from J, with 14 bases between. This CDR3 region has 15 residues. CDR3 in DNA: TGTGCCAGCAGTGACGGGATACCGCCCTATTCACCCCTCCACTTT. This gives the protein CASSDGIPPYSPLHF.

The chain uses TRBV9 and TRBJ1-4; 10 nucleotides line up with TRBD1. The length of the CDR3 is 15 residues. CDR1 and CDR2 from the germline V gene are SGDLS and YYNGEE. Trimming at V came to 3 bases and at J to 6 bases, leaving 5 bases not matched to a gene. The CDR3 coding sequence is TGTGCCAGCAGCGCGTCCGGGACAGGGGATGAAAAACTGTTTTTT. Translating gives CASSASGTGDEKLFF.

The chain employs TRBV5-4 and TRBJ2-1, with TRBD2 as a possible D gene (6 bases). The CDR3 contains 15 residues. V lost 0 bases, J lost 5 bases, and 12 bases lay in between. Germline loops: CDR1 SGHNT, CDR2 YYREEE (reference sequence). The CDR3 nucleotides read TGTGCCAGCAGCTTGGACGGGGGAGCAGACAATGAGCAGTTCTTC. This codes for CASSLDGGADNEQFF.

CDR3 bases: TGTGCCAGCAGTTCTCAGGGGGAGTATAATTCACCCCTCCACTTT. Protein: CASSSQGEYNSPLHF. V gene TRBV28 combines with J gene TRBJ1-6, with TRBD1 identical over 7 bases. Germline V CDR1 and CDR2: MDHEN, SYDVKM. V lost 4 bases to trimming and J lost 4 bases; unmatched junction nucleotides: 4. The CDR3 contains 15 residues.

The CDR3 DNA reads TGTGCCAGCAGCTCAGCCGGGACTACCTACAATGAGCAGTTCTTC. This translates into CASSSAGTTYNEQFF. V gene TRBV7-3 combines with J gene TRBJ2-1, with 7 positions matching TRBD2. With 4 bases clipped from V and 2 bases from J, the junction kept 5 bases outside the gene matches. Germline loops: CDR1 SGHTA, CDR2 FQGTGA. This CDR3 has 15 amino acids.

The chain couples TRBV19 to TRBJ2-7, with a weak D call TRBD2 (6 bases). Trimming removed 3 bases from V and 6 bases from J, with 9 bases in between. The CDR3 totals 12 residues. Per the germline V gene, CDR1 is LNHDA and CDR2 is SQIVND (reference sequence). The CDR3 coding sequence is TGTGCCAGTAGTATGGGGGGTGGCGAGCAGTACTTC. It translates to CASSMGGGEQYF.

The chain combines TRBV18 with TRBJ2-7; TRBD2 agrees at 12 bases. The ends lost 3 bases at V and 0 bases at J; junction bases unmatched: 6. The CDR3 sequence is 17 residues long. The V gene's germline CDR1 is KGHSH and CDR2 LQKENI. CDR3 amino acids: CASSPGLAGLSSYEQYF. CDR3 bases: TGTGCCAGCTCACCGGGACTAGCGGGCCTAAGCTCCTACGAGCAGTACTTC.

This clone was picked up one time. The chain has TRBV2 and TRBJ2-5, with a tentative D call TRBD2 (5 bases). The J call is uncertain, as TRBJ2-7 better fits the DNA end. The length of the CDR3 is 13 residues. Germline CDR1 and CDR2: SNHLY and FYNNEI. The CDR3 DNA follows: TGTGCCAGCAGTGGTCTAGCTCTGGCCGAGCAGTACTTC. Translation: CASSGLALAEQYF.

CDR3 sequence (DNA): TGTGCCAGCAGCCCTTTTATGGGACAGAGTAATGAAAAACTGTTTTTT. Translation: CASSPFMGQSNEKLFF. The genes are TRBV28 and TRBJ1-4; the match to TRBD1 covers 7 bases. The trim removed 6 bases at V and 4 bases at J, leaving 11 bases unmatched. In germline, CDR1 is MDHEN, CDR2 SYDVKM. The CDR3 length is 16 residues.

This sequence joins TRBV11-2 and TRBJ2-5; 7 bases map to TRBD1. Germline trimming cut 5 bases from V and 5 bases from J; bases unmatched to any gene: 11. This CDR3 is built from 15 residues. CDR1 and CDR2 from the germline V gene are SGHAT and FQNNGV. As DNA, the CDR3 is TGTGCCAGCAGCACCCAGACAGGGATGGGCGAGACCCAGTACTTC. This codes for CASSTQTGMGETQYF.

This clone was detected a few times. The chain recombines TRBV15 with TRBJ2-7; the match to TRBD1 covers 7 bases. V shed 0 bases and J 1 base; nucleotides not matched to a gene: 3. The CDR3 has 15 amino acids. The germline gives CDR1 LNHNV, CDR2 YYDKDF (reference sequence). In DNA, the CDR3 is TGTGCCACCAGCAGAGATTTGGGACAGTCCTACGAGCAGTACTTC. Residues: CATSRDLGQSYEQYF. Together with reference TRBV15 and TRBJ2-7, the CDR3 gives the full variable domain: DAMVIQNPRYQVTQFGKPVTLSCSQTLNHNVMYWYQQKSSQAPKLLFHYYDKDFNNEADTPDNFQSRRPNTSFCFLDIRSPGLGDTAMYLCATSRDLGQSYEQYFGPGTRLTVT.